Detailed here is one T cell receptor beta chain. The antigen remains unidentified. This sample stems from a study of T cell responses to AZD1222 COVID-19 vaccine. Assay: immunoSEQ multiplex PCR; the TCRdb copy retains only in-frame clones and omits some. The profile covers around 100,000 clones, with around nine tenths appearing a single time and under 2.5% taken by the ten largest. Study-level findings and limits: Breadth and depth of Spike-specific TCRs rose after two AZD1222 doses. Repertoire sampling occurred only after the peak T cell response.

This clonotype was obtained from an adult who received the AZD1222 COVID-19 vaccine. Sequencing used peripheral blood, obtained 28 days after the second AZD1222 dose.

The CDR3 protein is CASSQASGTSSYEQYF. The CDR3 bases are TGCGCCAGCAGCCAGGCTAGCGGGACGAGCTCCTACGAGCAGTACTTC. V gene TRBV4-1 combines with J gene TRBJ2-7; 9 bases map to TRBD2. CDR1 and CDR2 from the germline V gene are MGHRA and YSYEKL. The CDR3 contains 16 residues. V lost 3 bases to trimming and J lost 0 bases; unmatched junction nucleotides: 6.